This paragraph covers one T cell receptor (beta chain) sequence. Antigen specificity is unknown. The source of the sample is a study of siplizumab effects on memory and regulatory T cells. V gave up 4 bases and J gave up 5 bases, with 7 bases separating them. This CDR3 is 12 amino acids long. The V gene's germline CDR1 is SGHVS and CDR2 FQNEAQ. TCRdb's table, derived via immunoSEQ multiplex PCR, lists solely in-frame clones and lacks some. The sample has more than 85,000 clones; 80% to 95% are singletons. Study-wide results and limits: Apparently more diverse than memory cells, naive T cells also seemed major alloresponse contributors.

The chain uses TRBV7-8 and TRBJ2-3; D gene uncertain. The sequencing sample was made of CD4+ T cells sorted from blood. The TCR sequence derives from a human donor in good health. In DNA form, the CDR3 reads TGTGCCAGCAGCTCCTTTAGAGATACGCAGTATTTT. This translates into CASSSFRDTQYF.